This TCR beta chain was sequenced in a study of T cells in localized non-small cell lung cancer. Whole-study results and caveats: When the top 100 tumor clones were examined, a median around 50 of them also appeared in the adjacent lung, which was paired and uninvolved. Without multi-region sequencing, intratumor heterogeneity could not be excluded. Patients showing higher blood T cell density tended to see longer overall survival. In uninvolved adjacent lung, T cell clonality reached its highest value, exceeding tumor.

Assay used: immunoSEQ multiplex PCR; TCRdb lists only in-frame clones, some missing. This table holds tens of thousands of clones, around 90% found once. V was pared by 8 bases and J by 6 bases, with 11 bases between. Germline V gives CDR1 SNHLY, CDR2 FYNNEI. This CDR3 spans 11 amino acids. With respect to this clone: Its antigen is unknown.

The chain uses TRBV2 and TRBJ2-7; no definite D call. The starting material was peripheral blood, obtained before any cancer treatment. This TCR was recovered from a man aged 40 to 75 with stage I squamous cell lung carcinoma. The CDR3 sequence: CASLPPGEQYF. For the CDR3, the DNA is TGTGCCAGCCTACCCCCGGGCGAGCAGTACTTC.